A selection of T cell receptor beta chains follows, all from one sample in a study of glioma-infiltrating T cells after dendritic cell vaccination. Clones were sequenced by immunoSEQ multiplex PCR, and TCRdb holds only the in-frame ones, with some missing. Of 85,000 to 100,000 clones listed, approximately 80% are singletons. The material was blood, obtained after dendritic cell vaccination. The source is a human donor with glioblastoma. Both conserved end residues are part of each CDR3. Size tells how often a clone was seen (once, few, many) or the class of an expanded clone, and some rows leave it out.

cdr3_aa clone_size v_call
CASSQGQTDTDTQYF NA TRBV14
CASTRGTGELFF NA TRBV28
CASGLVMRDSYNEQFF NA TRBV12-5
CAISRAGEGNEQFF NA TRBV10-3
CASRWGDTEAFF NA TRBV5-6
CASSALGGMAEAFF NA TRBV9
CATSRNLGGVLAGRSPNEQFF NA TRBV15
CASSVGGSGGTDTQYF NA TRBV9
CASSIPGQGHNEQFF few TRBV19
CASSYVGTNTDTQYF NA TRBV6-5
CASSPAGEPQHF few TRBV18
CASSYLGHREGDGYTF NA TRBV6-5
CAWAGGGHETQYF NA TRBV30
CASSYSGAVGYGYTF few TRBV6-5
CATSRADRGPYEKLFF NA TRBV15
CASSRYLLAGVGKDTQYF NA TRBV7-2
CASRPRQGARDEAFF NA TRBV6-6